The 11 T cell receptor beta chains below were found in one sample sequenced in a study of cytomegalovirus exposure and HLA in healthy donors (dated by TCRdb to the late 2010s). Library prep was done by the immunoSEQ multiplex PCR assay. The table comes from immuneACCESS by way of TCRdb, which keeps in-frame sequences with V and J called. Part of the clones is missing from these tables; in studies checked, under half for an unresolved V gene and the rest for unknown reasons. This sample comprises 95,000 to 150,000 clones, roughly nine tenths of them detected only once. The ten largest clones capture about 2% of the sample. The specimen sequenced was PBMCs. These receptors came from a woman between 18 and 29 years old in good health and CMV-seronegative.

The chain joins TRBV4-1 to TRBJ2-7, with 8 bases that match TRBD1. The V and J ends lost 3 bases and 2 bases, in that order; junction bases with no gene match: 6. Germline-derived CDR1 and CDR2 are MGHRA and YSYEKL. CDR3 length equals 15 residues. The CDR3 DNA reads TGCGCCAGCAGCCAGAGGACAGGGATGGCCTACGAGCAGTACTTC. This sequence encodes CASSQRTGMAYEQYF.

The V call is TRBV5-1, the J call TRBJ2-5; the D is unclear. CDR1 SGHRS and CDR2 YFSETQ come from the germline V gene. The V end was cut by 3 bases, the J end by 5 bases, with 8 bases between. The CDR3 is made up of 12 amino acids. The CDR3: CASSSTRETQYF. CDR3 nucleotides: TGCGCCAGCAGCTCGACGAGGGAGACCCAGTACTTC.

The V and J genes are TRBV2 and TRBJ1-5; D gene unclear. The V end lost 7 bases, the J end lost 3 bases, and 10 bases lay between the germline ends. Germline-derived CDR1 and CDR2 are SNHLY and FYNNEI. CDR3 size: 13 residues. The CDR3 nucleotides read TGTGCCAGCAAGACACAGTTCAATCAGCCCCAGCATTTT. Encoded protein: CASKTQFNQPQHF.

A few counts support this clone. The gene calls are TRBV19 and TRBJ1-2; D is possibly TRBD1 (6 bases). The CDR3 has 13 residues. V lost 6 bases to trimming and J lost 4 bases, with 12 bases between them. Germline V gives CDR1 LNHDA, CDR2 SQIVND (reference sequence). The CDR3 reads CASRPVTGYGYTF. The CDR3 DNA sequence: TGTGCCAGTAGACCTGTGACAGGCTATGGCTACACCTTC.

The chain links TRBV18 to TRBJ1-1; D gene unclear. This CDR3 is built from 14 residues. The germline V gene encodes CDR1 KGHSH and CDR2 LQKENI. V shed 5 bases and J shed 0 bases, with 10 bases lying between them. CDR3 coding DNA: TGTGCCAGCTCAGTGGGCAGCATGAACACTGAAGCTTTCTTT. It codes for CASSVGSMNTEAFF.

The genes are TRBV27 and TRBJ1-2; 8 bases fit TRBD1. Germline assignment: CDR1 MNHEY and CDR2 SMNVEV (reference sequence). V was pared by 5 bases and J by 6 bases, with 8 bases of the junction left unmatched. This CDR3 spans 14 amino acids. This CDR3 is CASSQGAGAHGYTF. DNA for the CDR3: TGTGCCAGCAGTCAGGGGGCCGGGGCCCATGGCTACACCTTC.

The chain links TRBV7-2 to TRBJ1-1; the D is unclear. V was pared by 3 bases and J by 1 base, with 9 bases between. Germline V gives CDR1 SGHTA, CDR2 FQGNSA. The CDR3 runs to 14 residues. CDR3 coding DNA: TGTGCCAGCAGCTTTGGTCGGAGGAACACTGAAGCTTTCTTT. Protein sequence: CASSFGRRNTEAFF.

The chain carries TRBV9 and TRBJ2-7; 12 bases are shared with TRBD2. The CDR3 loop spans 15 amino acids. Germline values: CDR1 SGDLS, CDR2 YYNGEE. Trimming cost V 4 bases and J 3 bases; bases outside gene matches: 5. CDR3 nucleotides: TGTGCCAGCAGCCCCCGGACTAGCGGGAACTACGAGCAGTACTTC. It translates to CASSPRTSGNYEQYF.

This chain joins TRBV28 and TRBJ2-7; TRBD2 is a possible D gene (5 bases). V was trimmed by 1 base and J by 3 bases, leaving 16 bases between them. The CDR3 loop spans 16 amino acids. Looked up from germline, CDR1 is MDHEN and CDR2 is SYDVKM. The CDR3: CASSLSLLSGNYEQYF. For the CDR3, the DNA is TGTGCCAGCAGTTTATCCTTGCTCTCGGGAAACTACGAGCAGTACTTC.

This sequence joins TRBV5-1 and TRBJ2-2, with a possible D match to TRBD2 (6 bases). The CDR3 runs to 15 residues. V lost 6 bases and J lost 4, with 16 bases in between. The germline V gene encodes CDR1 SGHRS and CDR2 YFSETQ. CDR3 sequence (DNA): TGCGCCAGCACCCCGCTAGCGTTCGGCACCGGGGAGCTGTTTTTT. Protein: CASTPLAFGTGELFF.

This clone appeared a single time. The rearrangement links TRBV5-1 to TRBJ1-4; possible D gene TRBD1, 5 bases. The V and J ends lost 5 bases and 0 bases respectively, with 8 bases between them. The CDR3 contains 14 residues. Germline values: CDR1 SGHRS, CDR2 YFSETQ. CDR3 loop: CASSLQATNEKLFF. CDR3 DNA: TGCGCCAGCAGTTTACAGGCAACTAATGAAAAACTGTTTTTT.